The 29 T cell receptor beta chains given below trace back to one sample, sequenced in a study of shared clonotypes between healthy human individuals (dated by TCRdb to between 2020 and 2021). The library was produced with the immunoSEQ multiplex PCR assay. TCRdb obtained this table from immuneACCESS and retained in-frame rearrangements with V and J assigned. These tables miss some clones; where compared with another copy, unresolved V genes account for less than half of the shortfall, and the remainder is unexplained. The sample records 1.4 million or so clones, about 98.5% of which are singletons. The ten top clones hold over 0.3% of the sample. Sequenced sample: naive CD4+ T cells sorted from blood. Interpreted using the paper, the cell subset or site label stands for: CD45RA+ positively selected. The receptor set was obtained from a man aged 25-45 years in good health.

The gene calls are TRBV10-3 and TRBJ2-5; D is ambiguous. Germline V gene data show CDR1 as ENHRY and CDR2 as SYGVKD. With 2 bases removed from V and 1 base from J, the gap between germline ends came to 11 bases. The CDR3 consists of 15 residues. CDR3 sequence: CAISERPGIQETQYF. CDR3 bases: TGTGCCATCAGTGAGCGTCCCGGAATCCAAGAGACCCAGTACTTC.

V and J are TRBV18 and TRBJ1-2; 8 bases are a match to TRBD1. Per germline, CDR1 KGHSH and CDR2 LQKENI. The CDR3 spans 15 residues. The ends lost 0 bases at V and 3 bases at J; junction bases unmatched: 3. CDR3 loop: CASSPPQGADYGYTF. The CDR3 DNA reads as TGTGCCAGCTCACCACCCCAGGGGGCGGACTATGGCTACACCTTC.

V usage is TRBV6-6 and J usage is TRBJ2-7, with 10 bases lining up with TRBD2. V trimming: 2 bases; J trimming: 4 bases; junction bases outside the gene matches: 5. Looked up from germline, CDR1 is MNHNY and CDR2 is SVGAGI (reference sequence). This CDR3 has 15 residues. The CDR3 DNA sequence: TGTGCCAGCAGTTACCAAGCGGGAGGGAGTTACGAGCAGTACTTC. It codes for CASSYQAGGSYEQYF.

The V call is TRBV7-6, the J call TRBJ1-1, with 7 positions matching TRBD1. In germline, CDR1 is SGHVS, CDR2 FNYEAQ. This CDR3 has 12 amino acids. The trim removed 4 bases at V and 10 bases at J, leaving 6 bases unmatched. The CDR3 loop reads CASSSNRGPAFF. The CDR3 DNA reads TGTGCCAGCAGCTCCAACAGGGGCCCAGCTTTCTTT. Drawing the rest from reference TRBV7-6 and TRBJ1-1, the complete variable domain is GAGVSQSPRYKVTKRGQDVALRCDPISGHVSLYWYRQALGQGPEFLTYFNYEAQQDKSGLPNDRFSAERPEGSISTLTIQRTEQRDSAMYRCASSSNRGPAFFGQGTRLTVV.

This chain uses TRBV7-8 with TRBJ1-1; 7 bases match TRBD1. The ends lost 5 bases at V and 5 bases at J; junction bases unmatched: 20. CDR1 and CDR2 (germline): SGHVS, FQNEAQ. The CDR3 is made up of 18 amino acids. The CDR3 is CASSPRQGSPTGLTEAFF. The DNA for the CDR3 is TGTGCCAGCAGCCCTCGACAGGGTAGCCCCACCGGGTTGACTGAAGCTTTCTTT.

This chain links TRBV9 with TRBJ2-1; 11 bases fit TRBD2. V was clipped by 0 bases and J by 9 bases; unmatched bases: 8. Looked up from germline, CDR1 is SGDLS and CDR2 is YYNGEE. The CDR3 is 16 residues long. CDR3 sequence: CASSVGLAGGPGEQFF. CDR3 nucleotides: TGTGCCAGCAGCGTAGGGTTAGCGGGAGGGCCGGGTGAGCAGTTCTTC.

The CDR3 DNA is TGTGCCAGCTCACCACCAAGAGGCGGGGAGCTGTTTTTT. Protein: CASSPPRGGELFF. This chain links TRBV18 with TRBJ2-2; D gene unclear. Trimming shortened V by 0 bases and J by 7 bases, and 6 bases separated the two germline ends. This CDR3 has 13 residues. In germline, CDR1 is KGHSH, CDR2 LQKENI.

V is TRBV11-2 and J is TRBJ1-1; TRBD1 might be the D (6 bases). This CDR3 region has 14 residues. CDR1 is SGHAT, CDR2 FQNNGV, per germline. Trimming stripped 1 base from V and 1 base from J, with 7 bases between. Written as DNA, the CDR3 is TGTGCCAGCAGCTTAGGCAGGGGGAACACTGAAGCTTTCTTT. Protein product: CASSLGRGNTEAFF.

The chain uses TRBV19 and TRBJ1-2, with D possibly matching TRBD1 (5 bases). V shed 4 bases and J shed 10 bases, with 19 bases lying between them. The CDR3 runs to 14 residues. Germline V lookup: CDR1 LNHDA, CDR2 SQIVND (reference sequence). CDR3 coding DNA: TGTGCCAGTAGTACCACGACAGTGGGAACTGACTACACCTTC. Residues: CASSTTTVGTDYTF.

This rearrangement joins TRBV7-9 to TRBJ2-7, with D unresolved. V lost 5 bases and J 0 bases, leaving 14 bases between the germline ends. This CDR3 contains 15 residues. Looked up from germline, CDR1 is SEHNR and CDR2 is FQNEAQ (reference sequence). Here the CDR3 DNA reads TGTGCCAGCAGCCAAGGAAAAGGAAGCTCCTACGAGCAGTACTTC. This codes for CASSQGKGSSYEQYF. Full variable domain (remainder filled in from reference TRBV7-9 and TRBJ2-7): DTGVSQNPRHKITKRGQNVTFRCDPISEHNRLYWYRQTLGQGPEFLTYFQNEAQLEKSRLLSDRFSAERPKGSFSTLEIQRTEQGDSAMYLCASSQGKGSSYEQYFGPGTRLTVT.

The chain carries TRBV7-9 and TRBJ2-1; D call uncertain. This CDR3 comprises 12 residues. Trimming removed 2 bases from V and 8 bases from J, with 7 bases in between. Germline assignment: CDR1 SEHNR and CDR2 FQNEAQ (reference sequence). The CDR3 region has the DNA TGTGCCAGCAGCTTACCCCCCTATGAGCAGTTCTTC. Its protein is CASSLPPYEQFF.

This clone was detected once. The chain links TRBV4-3 to TRBJ1-2, with TRBD1 matching over 9 bases. This CDR3 region has 15 residues. The germline gives CDR1 LGHNA, CDR2 YSLEER. V dropped 0 bases and J dropped 4; count of bases not matched to a gene: 3. As DNA, the CDR3 is TGCGCCAGCAGCCAAGACGGGACAGGGACCTATGGCTACACCTTC. Translation gives CASSQDGTGTYGYTF.

The chain joins TRBV27 to TRBJ2-7, with D possibly being TRBD2 (6 bases). V lost 5 bases and J lost 3, with 23 bases in between. CDR1 and CDR2 from the germline V gene are MNHEY and SMNVEV (reference sequence). The CDR3 contains 17 residues. CDR3 region: CASSPLPGTPSRYEQYF. The DNA for the CDR3 is TGTGCCAGCAGTCCCCTCCCCGGGACTCCCTCCCGCTACGAGCAGTACTTC.

V is TRBV6-5 and J is TRBJ2-7; D possibly uses TRBD1 or TRBD2 (6 bases each). The germline V and J ends were trimmed by 6 bases and 4 bases, with 19 bases remaining between them. The CDR3 length is 15 residues. Germline V gene lookup returns CDR1 MNHEY and CDR2 SVGAGI. The DNA of the CDR3 is TGTGCCAGCAGCCCCCACAGGGAGGTCAGGTACGAGCAGTACTTC. Translating it yields CASSPHREVRYEQYF.

The chain recombines TRBV6-6 with TRBJ2-7, with D possibly matching TRBD2 (6 bases). The CDR3 runs 15 residues. Trimming pared 2 bases from V and 4 bases from J, leaving 15 bases between. Germline V gene lookup returns CDR1 MNHNY and CDR2 SVGAGI (reference sequence). The CDR3 protein is CASSYLGGARYEQYF. The CDR3 bases are TGTGCCAGCAGTTACCTGGGGGGAGCGAGATACGAGCAGTACTTC.

V is TRBV18 and J is TRBJ1-2, with unresolved D. Trimming shortened V by 2 bases and J by 7 bases, and 20 bases separated the two germline ends. The V gene's germline CDR1 is KGHSH and CDR2 LQKENI. The length of the CDR3 is 16 residues. The CDR3 DNA follows: TGTGCCAGCTCACCAAAGGACCGAACCTATTCTGCTGGCTACACCTTC. Translated: CASSPKDRTYSAGYTF.

The chain uses TRBV7-8 and TRBJ1-5; D not resolved. CDR1 is SGHVS, CDR2 FQNEAQ, per germline. Trimming stripped 0 bases from V and 1 base from J, with 7 bases between. CDR3 size: 15 residues. The CDR3 here is CASSLARRSNQPQHF. CDR3 in DNA: TGTGCCAGCAGCTTAGCCCGGCGGAGCAATCAGCCCCAGCATTTT.

CDR3 loop: CASSPGQQNQPQHF. The CDR3 DNA is TGCGCCAGCAGCCCGGGACAGCAAAATCAGCCCCAGCATTTT. The V and J genes are TRBV5-1 and TRBJ1-5; 7 bases agree with TRBD1. From germline, CDR1 is SGHRS and CDR2 YFSETQ. After removal of 4 bases from V and 4 bases from J, the junction contained 5 bases not matched to a gene. CDR3 length equals 14 residues.

This sequence joins TRBV28 and TRBJ1-2; D is undetermined. This CDR3 spans 14 amino acids. V was pared by 6 bases and J by 2 bases, with 13 bases between. CDR1 and CDR2 (germline): MDHEN, SYDVKM. The CDR3 sequence: CASRSRLANYGYTF. The CDR3 nucleotides read TGTGCCAGCAGGTCCCGACTGGCCAACTATGGCTACACCTTC.

The CDR3 protein is CASSYSGQGFFYEQYF. The CDR3 DNA sequence: TGTGCCAGCAGTTACAGCGGGCAGGGATTTTTCTACGAGCAGTACTTC. The chain is built from TRBV6-5 and TRBJ2-7, with a possible D match to TRBD2 (6 bases). V dropped 2 bases and J dropped 3 bases, with 17 bases sitting between them. Per germline, CDR1 MNHEY and CDR2 SVGAGI. CDR3 length: 16 amino acids.

The V and J genes are TRBV19 and TRBJ2-3, with 7 bases matching TRBD2. CDR1 LNHDA and CDR2 SQIVND come from the germline V gene (reference sequence). After removal of 2 bases from V and 4 bases from J, the junction contained 15 bases not matched to a gene. This CDR3 has 18 residues. The DNA for the CDR3 is TGTGCCAGTAGTATAAGGGGCGCGCGCGGGAGTGGGGCAGATACGCAGTATTTT. This gives the protein CASSIRGARGSGADTQYF. The complete variable domain, with remaining parts taken from reference TRBV19 and TRBJ2-3, reads DGGITQSPKYLFRKEGQNVTLSCEQNLNHDAMYWYRQDPGQGLRLIYYSQIVNDFQKGDIAEGYSVSREKKESFPLTVTSAQKNPTAFYLCASSIRGARGSGADTQYFGPGTRLTVL.

This chain connects TRBV5-1 to TRBJ2-3, with 7 bases fitting TRBD2. From germline, CDR1 is SGHRS and CDR2 YFSETQ. V gave up 4 bases and J gave up 5 bases; unmatched junction bases: 13. There are 16 residues in the CDR3. CDR3 bases: TGCGCCAGCAGCGGAGATTGGGGGAGGGCCGTAGATACGCAGTATTTT. Translation: CASSGDWGRAVDTQYF.

This clone has only one observation. The genes are TRBV6-5 and TRBJ1-1; 8 bases match TRBD1. In germline, CDR1 is MNHEY, CDR2 SVGAGI. Unmatched junction bases numbered 7, after V lost 2 bases and J lost 5 bases. The CDR3 has 15 amino acids. The CDR3 bases are TGTGCCAGCAGTTACGGCCAGGGGGCGGGTACTGAAGCTTTCTTT. It is translated as CASSYGQGAGTEAFF.

This rearrangement joins TRBV7-2 to TRBJ2-5; D is uncertain. V lost 3 bases and J 7 bases, leaving 6 bases between the germline ends. Germline-derived CDR1 and CDR2 are SGHTA and FQGNSA. The CDR3 runs 11 residues. CDR3 DNA sequence: TGTGCCAGCAGCTTCGTGGGGACCCAGTACTTC. This sequence encodes CASSFVGTQYF.

As concerns this clone: The identical CDR3 is also encoded by other nucleotide sequences in the sample. The chain's CDR3 is CASSPTGGVGYTF. Written as DNA, the CDR3 is TGTGCCAGCTCACCAACAGGGGGCGTTGGCTACACCTTC. The V and J genes are TRBV18 and TRBJ1-2; 9 positions agree with TRBD1. Trimming cost V 2 bases and J 7 bases; bases outside gene matches: 2. The CDR3 covers 13 residues. Germline CDR1 reads KGHSH; CDR2 reads LQKENI.

The chain joins TRBV25-1 to TRBJ2-1, with D perhaps assigned TRBD1 or TRBD2 (5 bases each). V shed 8 bases and J shed 2 bases, with 10 bases lying between them. The CDR3 totals 13 residues. CDR1 and CDR2 (germline): MGHDK, SYGVNS. The CDR3 here is CASGLGPYNEQFF. CDR3 nucleotide sequence: TGTGCCAGCGGTTTGGGACCCTACAATGAGCAGTTCTTC. Looking up the rest from reference TRBV25-1 and TRBJ2-1 gives the full variable domain: EADIYQTPRYLVIGTGKKITLECSQTMGHDKMYWYQQDPGMELHLIHYSYGVNSTEKGDLSSESTVSRIRTEHFPLTLESARPSHTSQYLCASGLGPYNEQFFGPGTRLTVL.

V is TRBV11-2 and J is TRBJ2-1; TRBD2 matches 10 bases. In germline, CDR1 is SGHAT, CDR2 FQNNGV. The CDR3 is 17 amino acids. The V gene end was trimmed by 5 bases and the J gene end by 6 bases; junction bases not matched to a gene: 13. The CDR3 protein is CASSPYSGRFVFNEQFF. CDR3 in DNA: TGTGCCAGCAGCCCGTATAGCGGGAGGTTTGTTTTCAATGAGCAGTTCTTC.

The rearrangement uses TRBV7-8 and TRBJ2-5; 7 nucleotides align to TRBD1. Trimming removed 5 bases from V and 5 bases from J; junction bases left unmatched: 20. The CDR3 spans 18 residues. CDR1 is SGHVS and CDR2 is FQNEAQ in the germline V gene. The CDR3 spells CASSPITTFGTDKETQYF. CDR3 DNA sequence: TGTGCCAGCAGCCCTATCACGACCTTCGGGACAGATAAGGAGACCCAGTACTTC. The whole variable domain, filled in from reference TRBV7-8 and TRBJ2-5, reads GAGVSQSPRYKVAKRGQDVALRCDPISGHVSLFWYQQALGQGPEFLTYFQNEAQLDKSGLPSDRFFAERPEGSVSTLKIQRTQQEDSAVYLCASSPITTFGTDKETQYFGPGTRLLVL.

This rearrangement joins TRBV6-1 to TRBJ2-7; possibly TRBD2 for D (6 bases). The V end was cut by 4 bases, the J end by 6 bases, with 28 bases between. This CDR3 region has 18 residues. CDR1 and CDR2 from the germline V gene are MNHNS and SASEGT. CDR3 nucleotide sequence: TGTGCCAGCAGTGCCCAGAGGCTAGCGAGTAACGCAGGTACCGAGCAGTACTTC. Encoded protein: CASSAQRLASNAGTEQYF.